The 25 T cell receptor beta chains below all came from one sample that was sequenced in a study of regulatory T cells in long-lasting Graves disease. Time point indicated: newly diagnosed GD, antithyroid drugs for less than 3 months. Scientists built the TCR library using RNA that was extracted from PBMCs. CDR3-region Arm-PCR and iRepertoire HTBI primers produced the TCR beta libraries. TCRdb used MiXCR to reprocess the multiplex PCR reads, holding one entry per CDR3 protein. Here the sample spans about 240,000 distinct CDR3 sequences, around 21% being singletons. Here the sequenced sample was peripheral blood mononuclear cells (PBMCs), taken at new diagnosis, from a patient treated with antithyroid drugs. These receptors all come from a female donor with Graves disease.

The chain uses TRBV2 and TRBJ2-3; the match to TRBD2 covers 13 bases. The CDR3 totals 17 residues. V gave up 6 bases and J gave up 2 bases; unmatched junction bases: 8. Germline CDR1 is SNHLY and CDR2 is FYNNEI. The CDR3 spells CASRERTSGGPTDTQYF. The DNA of the CDR3 is TGTGCCAGCAGAGAGAGGACTAGCGGGGGACCCACAGATACGCAGTATTTT.

This clonotype has a count of ten or more. The chain recombines TRBV5-1 with TRBJ2-3; 10 bases align to TRBD2. Germline assignment: CDR1 SGHRS and CDR2 YFSETQ. V lost 0 bases and J lost 6; bases outside the gene matches: 4. This CDR3 spans 15 amino acids. This CDR3 is CASSLGLAGYDTQYF. The CDR3, as DNA: TGCGCCAGCAGCTTGGGACTAGCGGGTTACGATACGCAGTATTTT.

This clonotype was seen repeatedly, ten times or more. The chain uses TRBV20-1 and TRBJ1-1, with a tentative D call TRBD1 (5 bases). The CDR3 sequence is 13 residues long. V was pared by 5 bases and J by 5 bases, with 15 bases between. Germline loops: CDR1 DFQATT, CDR2 SNEGSKA (reference sequence). CDR3 sequence: CSAPRRAETEAFF. The DNA for the CDR3 is TGCAGTGCTCCGCGCAGGGCGGAGACTGAAGCTTTCTTT.

This clonotype was seen many times. This chain links TRBV9 with TRBJ2-2, with 8 bases that match TRBD1. The CDR3 consists of 16 residues. The junction had 10 bases not matched to a gene; V was cut back by 2 bases and J by 7 bases. In germline, CDR1 is SGDLS, CDR2 YYNGEE. CDR3 residues: CASSVSGTGGHGELFF. The DNA of the CDR3 is TGTGCCAGCAGCGTGTCCGGGACAGGAGGACACGGGGAGCTGTTTTTT.

In its sample, this clonotype was seen many times. This rearrangement joins TRBV19 to TRBJ2-5, with D unresolved. Trimming removed 3 bases from V and 2 bases from J, with 16 bases in between. There are 16 residues in the CDR3. Germline CDR1 and CDR2: LNHDA and SQIVND (reference sequence). CDR3 region: CASSILSTSMQETQYF. CDR3 sequence (DNA): TGTGCCAGTAGTATTCTCTCTACCAGTATGCAAGAGACCCAGTACTTC. Supplemented by reference TRBV19 and TRBJ2-5, the full variable domain reads DGGITQSPKYLFRKEGQNVTLSCEQNLNHDAMYWYRQDPGQGLRLIYYSQIVNDFQKGDIAEGYSVSREKKESFPLTVTSAQKNPTAFYLCASSILSTSMQETQYFGPGTRLLVL.

The chain recombines TRBV9 with TRBJ2-7; 9 bases align to TRBD1. The CDR3 length is 15 residues. Germline values: CDR1 SGDLS, CDR2 YYNGEE. The V and J ends lost 3 bases and 2 bases, in that order; junction bases with no gene match: 6. The CDR3 DNA sequence: TGTGCCAGCAGCGGCCACGGGACAGGGCCCTACGAGCAGTACTTC. This translates into CASSGHGTGPYEQYF.

This clonotype was seen many times. The chain has TRBV5-1 and TRBJ1-2, with 11 bases matching TRBD1. In germline, CDR1 is SGHRS, CDR2 YFSETQ. J lost 9 bases, V lost 4 bases, and 14 bases had no gene match. The CDR3 sequence is 16 residues long. The CDR3 nucleotides read TGCGCCAGCAGCGGACAGGGGGCGTATAAACCTCTTAGCTACACCTTC. It codes for CASSGQGAYKPLSYTF.

This clonotype came up a few times. V and J are TRBV27 and TRBJ1-3; D uncertain. CDR1 and CDR2 from the germline V gene are MNHEY and SMNVEV (reference sequence). The CDR3 spans 15 residues. V was pared by 0 bases and J by 8 bases, with 14 bases between. The CDR3 bases are TGTGCCAGCAGTTTATCTCTGGACCCACGGGACACCATATATTTT. It yields the protein CASSLSLDPRDTIYF.

This clonotype was observed many times. This chain joins TRBV11-2 and TRBJ2-2; 7 nucleotides match TRBD1. Germline CDR1 and CDR2: SGHAT and FQNNGV. V lost 2 bases to trimming and J lost 8 bases; unmatched junction nucleotides: 17. There are 18 residues in the CDR3. In DNA, the CDR3 is TGTGCCAGCAGCTTACGACCGGGACAGAAAAGATTTCCGGGGGAGCTGTTTTTT. Protein product: CASSLRPGQKRFPGELFF.

J is TRBJ2-7 and V is TRBV12-3 or TRBV12-4, with 7 bases aligning to TRBD2. With V trimmed by 3 bases and J by 7 bases, 9 bases remained unmatched. CDR3 length: 14 residues. This chain's CDR3 is CASSFAGVQAEQYF. The CDR3 DNA follows: TGTGCCAGCAGTTTTGCGGGAGTTCAGGCGGAGCAGTACTTC.

This clonotype was recorded many times. The chain uses TRBV7-2 and TRBJ1-2, with D uncertain. Trimming took 0 bases from V and 8 from J, leaving 22 bases between them. The CDR3 covers 17 residues. CDR1 and CDR2 from the germline V gene are SGHTA and FQGNSA. CDR3: CASSLAGSSATPFGYTF. The CDR3 DNA reads as TGTGCCAGCAGCTTAGCGGGCAGCTCGGCCACTCCTTTCGGCTACACCTTC.

This clonotype was observed many times. The CDR3 region has the DNA TGCGCCAGCAGCTTGGCAGGGTCTTTGGGAAACATTCAGTACTTC. It yields the protein CASSLAGSLGNIQYF. This chain joins TRBV5-1 and TRBJ2-4, with D perhaps TRBD1 (5 bases). Germline values: CDR1 SGHRS, CDR2 YFSETQ. This CDR3 is 15 amino acids long. V gave up 0 bases and J gave up 6 bases, with 13 bases separating them.

The chain has TRBV11-1 and TRBJ1-1, with no clear D. V was pared by 1 base and J by 7 bases, with 13 bases between. CDR1 is SGHAT, CDR2 FQDESV, per germline (reference sequence). The CDR3 has 14 amino acids. CDR3 DNA: TGTGCCAGCAGCTTAGGCGGACTTTTAGTTGAAGCTTTCTTT. It specifies CASSLGGLLVEAFF.

Only a few counts were recorded for this clonotype. This chain uses TRBV20-1 with TRBJ2-3; D is unresolved. The CDR3 loop spans 11 amino acids. V was clipped by 4 bases and J by 2 bases, with 4 bases between them. CDR1 is DFQATT and CDR2 is SNEGSKA in the germline V gene (reference sequence). Written as DNA, the CDR3 is TGCAGTGCTATCTCCACAGATACGCAGTATTTT. It codes for CSAISTDTQYF.

CDR3 nucleotide sequence: TGTGCCAGCAGATCATACAGGGGTAGCTCCTACGAGCAGTACTTC. It is translated as CASRSYRGSSYEQYF. The chain couples TRBV6-1 to TRBJ2-7; TRBD1 aligns across 7 bases. This CDR3 spans 15 amino acids. Germline-derived CDR1 and CDR2 are MNHNS and SASEGT. The trim removed 6 bases at V and 0 bases at J, leaving 8 bases unmatched.

The J gene is TRBJ2-5, the V gene TRBV5-4; no reliable D call. The V gene lost 4 bases and the J gene lost 5 bases, with 15 bases spanning the gap. This CDR3 is built from 14 residues. From germline, CDR1 is SGHNT and CDR2 YYREEE (reference sequence). In DNA form, the CDR3 reads TGTGCCAGCAGCCCGGATCAACGTCGGGAGACCCAGTACTTC. This encodes CASSPDQRRETQYF.

This rearrangement joins TRBV19 to TRBJ1-5; weak D call: TRBD1 (5 bases). Trimming left V 7 bases short and J 7 bases short, with 17 bases between. The CDR3 is 14 residues long. The germline CDR1 and CDR2 sequences are LNHDA and SQIVND (reference sequence). CDR3 loop: CASNPPGNRQPQHF. CDR3 nucleotide sequence: TGTGCCAGTAATCCCCCGGGGAACAGGCAGCCCCAGCATTTT. Based on the CDR3 plus reference TRBV19 and TRBJ1-5, the full variable domain is DGGITQSPKYLFRKEGQNVTLSCEQNLNHDAMYWYRQDPGQGLRLIYYSQIVNDFQKGDIAEGYSVSREKKESFPLTVTSAQKNPTAFYLCASNPPGNRQPQHFGDGTRLSIL.

Turning to this clonotype: With only one base between it and a far larger clone, this is likely a read error. This sequence joins TRBV6-2 or TRBV6-3 and TRBJ2-1, with D unclear. The CDR3 totals 12 residues. Trimming took off 6 bases at V and 3 bases at J, with 6 bases between the two ends. Per the germline V gene, CDR1 is MNHEY and CDR2 is SVGEGT. The CDR3 nucleotides read TGTGCCAGCAGCTTAGTCTACAATGAGCAGTTCTTC. Translation gives CASSLVYNEQFF.

Only a few counts were recorded for this clonotype. The V call is TRBV4-2, the J call TRBJ1-2, with TRBD1 as a possible D gene (5 bases). The CDR3 has 14 residues. The V end lost 4 bases, the J end lost 8 bases, and 17 bases lay between the germline ends. CDR1 is LGHNA and CDR2 is YNFKEQ in the germline V gene. The CDR3 loop reads CASSPDSQLPGYTF. Here the CDR3 DNA reads TGTGCCAGCAGCCCAGACAGCCAGTTACCGGGCTACACCTTC.

In its sample, this clonotype was seen many times. In DNA, the CDR3 is TGTGCCAGCAGCTTAGTACGCAGCACAGATACGCAGTATTTT. Its protein is CASSLVRSTDTQYF. This chain links TRBV11-3 with TRBJ2-3, with D unclear. The ends were cut back, 1 base at V and 0 bases at J, with 5 bases in the middle. The V gene's germline CDR1 is SGHNT and CDR2 YENEEA. The CDR3 has 14 residues.

The chain combines TRBV28 with TRBJ2-3; 11 bases agree with TRBD2. The V segment lost 10 bases and the J segment 4 bases; nucleotides outside the gene matches: 7. Germline V gene lookup returns CDR1 MDHEN and CDR2 SYDVKM. The CDR3 has 14 residues. The CDR3 DNA is TGTGCCACCGACACTAGCGGGGGAGCAGATACGCAGTATTTT. It translates to CATDTSGGADTQYF. Full variable domain (outside the CDR3, taken from reference TRBV28 and TRBJ2-3): DVKVTQSSRYLVKRTGEKVFLECVQDMDHENMFWYRQDPGLGLRLIYFSYDVKMKEKGDIPEGYSVSREKKERFSLILESASTNQTSMYLCATDTSGGADTQYFGPGTRLTVL.

The V and J genes are TRBV2 and TRBJ1-1; weak D call: TRBD1 (5 bases). Trimming removed 7 bases at V and 5 bases at J, with 17 bases between. This CDR3 spans 14 amino acids. The V gene's germline CDR1 is SNHLY and CDR2 FYNNEI. In DNA form, the CDR3 reads TGTGCCAGCAAAAAGGGGCAGGTGGGGACTGAAGCTTTCTTT. Residues: CASKKGQVGTEAFF.

On this clonotype itself: The likely explanation is a read error, given a far larger clone one base away. The chain couples TRBV7-9 to TRBJ2-7; the D is unclear. The CDR3 totals 16 residues. The ends were cut back, 6 bases at V and 0 bases at J, with 18 bases in the middle. The germline gives CDR1 SEHNR, CDR2 FQNEAQ (reference sequence). DNA of the CDR3: TGTGCCAGCAGTCCCAATACCCGGAGCTCCTCCTACGAGCAGTACTTC. Amino acid sequence: CASSPNTRSSSYEQYF.

This clonotype was seen at least ten times. The chain uses TRBV6-1 and TRBJ2-1; D may be TRBD2 (6 bases). The CDR3 is made up of 15 amino acids. The germline V gene has CDR1 MNHNS and CDR2 SASEGT. Trimming removed 8 bases from V and 15 bases from J, with 29 bases in between. This CDR3 is CASGLSSVDVGWGFF. The CDR3 DNA reads as TGTGCCAGCGGACTCTCTAGCGTGGATGTAGGGTGGGGGTTCTTC.

The sample holds one count of this clonotype. Given a far larger clone just one base away, this is likely a sequencing read error. V is TRBV6-2 or TRBV6-3 and J is TRBJ2-5, with TRBD1 as a possible D gene (6 bases). This CDR3 spans 13 amino acids. Germline assignment: CDR1 MNHEY and CDR2 SVGEGT. V was trimmed by 8 bases and J by 5 bases, leaving 15 bases between them. The CDR3 DNA reads as TGTGCCAGCGGGGACACAACCCATGAGACCCAGTACTTC. Amino acids: CASGDTTHETQYF.